The 11 T cell receptor beta chains below were found in one sample sequenced in a study of vaccination and CD4 T cells after COVID-19. TCRdb recomputed calls from the PCR reads with MiXCR, one row per CDR3 protein. The sample includes over 25,000 distinct CDR3 sequences, roughly 50% of them seen just once. Time point here: late sampling 161 to 241 days after vaccination in a few convalescent patients. The specimen comprised CD4+ T cells from blood, sampled about 7 months after SARS-CoV-2 vaccination. The receptors derive from a human donor who had recovered from COVID-19.

The rearrangement links TRBV11-2 to TRBJ1-1; D is unresolved. V was trimmed by 6 bases and J by 4 bases, leaving 9 bases between them. Looked up from germline, CDR1 is SGHAT and CDR2 is FQNNGV. This CDR3 has 12 amino acids. The CDR3 loop reads CASRTVGTEAFF. The CDR3 DNA reads TGTGCCAGCAGAACCGTCGGCACTGAAGCTTTCTTT.

J is TRBJ2-7 and V is TRBV27, with D unresolved. V dropped 2 bases and J dropped 0 bases, with 5 bases sitting between them. This CDR3 spans 13 amino acids. The germline V gene has CDR1 MNHEY and CDR2 SMNVEV (reference sequence). CDR3 sequence reads: CASSLAISYEQYF. CDR3 bases: TGTGCCAGCAGTTTAGCAATCTCCTACGAGCAGTACTTC.

This sequence joins TRBV27 and TRBJ2-1; D call uncertain. Germline CDR1 and CDR2: MNHEY and SMNVEV (reference sequence). V was pared by 4 bases and J by 2 bases, with 18 bases between. The CDR3 sequence is 17 residues long. The CDR3 spells CASSSPIRGAPYNEQFF. The CDR3 DNA reads as TGTGCCAGCAGTTCACCGATAAGAGGTGCCCCCTACAATGAGCAGTTCTTC.

V gene TRBV7-9 combines with J gene TRBJ1-2; 7 nucleotides match TRBD1. The V gene's germline CDR1 is SEHNR and CDR2 FQNEAQ (reference sequence). The CDR3 length is 13 residues. Trimming at V came to 4 bases and at J to 4 bases, leaving 3 bases not matched to a gene. CDR3 sequence: CASSSTGTYGYTF. CDR3 nucleotides: TGTGCCAGCAGCTCGACAGGGACCTATGGCTACACCTTC.

The V gene is TRBV4-1, the J gene TRBJ2-7; the D gene is possibly TRBD2 (6 bases). The CDR3 length is 16 residues. The V gene's germline CDR1 is MGHRA and CDR2 YSYEKL. Trimming shortened V by 1 base and J by 4 bases, and 17 bases separated the two germline ends. The chain's CDR3 is CASSQGRAASIYEQYF. The CDR3 region has the DNA TGCGCCAGCAGCCAAGGGAGGGCAGCTAGTATATACGAGCAGTACTTC.

This clonotype was observed a handful of times. The chain combines TRBV7-7 with TRBJ2-1, with 8 bases matching TRBD1. The CDR3 sequence is 18 residues long. Germline V gives CDR1 SSHAT, CDR2 FNYEAQ (reference sequence). The J segment lost 7 bases and the V segment lost 1 base, leaving 15 bases of the junction unmatched. CDR3 in amino acids: CASSLGTPVGTGLNEQFF. CDR3 sequence (DNA): TGTGCCAGCAGCTTAGGGACCCCCGTGGGGACAGGACTAAATGAGCAGTTCTTC.

The chain uses TRBV6-1 and TRBJ2-3; 12 nucleotides align to TRBD2. CDR1 MNHNS and CDR2 SASEGT come from the germline V gene. The CDR3 covers 18 residues. V was clipped by 3 bases and J by 2 bases; unmatched bases: 9. The CDR3 DNA reads as TGTGCCAGCAGTGACTGGGCCACTAGCGGGAGGATCACAGATACGCAGTATTTT. As protein: CASSDWATSGRITDTQYF.

This sequence joins TRBV20-1 and TRBJ2-7; tentative D call: TRBD2 (5 bases). This CDR3 is 16 amino acids long. Trimming removed 7 bases from V and 0 bases from J, with 22 bases in between. Germline values: CDR1 DFQATT, CDR2 SNEGSKA (reference sequence). The CDR3 nucleotides read TGCAGTGGTCAGGATGTAGACTACCTGAGCTCCTACGAGCAGTACTTC. It specifies CSGQDVDYLSSYEQYF.

The V and J genes are TRBV29-1 and TRBJ2-7; weak D call: TRBD2 (6 bases). The V gene lost 4 bases and the J gene lost 1 base, with 17 bases spanning the gap. The germline V gene encodes CDR1 SQVTM and CDR2 ANQGSEA. The length of the CDR3 is 15 residues. This CDR3 reads CSVGRGRRPSYEQYF. CDR3 bases: TGCAGCGTTGGTCGGGGGAGGCGCCCTTCCTACGAGCAGTACTTC.

Only one count was recorded for this clonotype. V is TRBV5-1 and J is TRBJ1-2, with 9 bases lining up with TRBD1. Germline V CDR1 and CDR2: SGHRS, YFSETQ. This CDR3 has 14 amino acids. The J segment lost 4 bases and the V segment lost 3 bases, leaving 4 bases of the junction unmatched. The CDR3 sequence is CASSSATGGYGYTF. For the CDR3, the DNA is TGCGCCAGCAGCTCGGCGACAGGGGGCTATGGCTACACCTTC.

The rearrangement links TRBV28 to TRBJ1-1; D not certain. The CDR3 consists of 13 residues. The germline V gene has CDR1 MDHEN and CDR2 SYDVKM. CDR3 nucleotide sequence: TGTTTACCACCCCCACACTTGAACACTGAAGCTTTCTTT. This translates into CLPPPHLNTEAFF.